This TCR beta chain came from a study of T-cell reconstitution after alpha-beta-depleted transplantation in children. Findings of the study overall: In some patients, recipient T cells and intrathymic progenitors surviving conditioning explained high day-60 diversity. Several hundred graft clones that had expanded were reportedly the source of alpha-beta T cells about two months after transplant. Newly generated T cells supplied most T-cell counts and diversity one year post-transplant.

CDR1 MGHRA and CDR2 YSYEKL come from the germline V gene. V shed 3 bases, J shed 0 bases, and the junction held 8 bases outside the gene matches. CDR3 length: 17 amino acids. For TCRbeta, the library was prepared with unique molecular identifiers. TCRdb itself ran the PCR reads through MiXCR, one entry per CDR3 protein. The profile shows 6,500 to 10,000 distinct CDR3 sequences, about 32% of them singletons. In this sample, this clonotype turned up many times. As yet, its antigen is unknown. The origin of this receptor is a boy in the first two years of life who had a stem cell transplant for SCID, so the T cells may come from the graft donor. The source was peripheral blood, collected 60 days after TCRalphabeta/CD19-depleted stem cell transplant. J is TRBJ2-1 and V is TRBV4-1; 7 bases agree with TRBD2. The CDR3 spells CASSHTLGGSSYNEQFF. The CDR3 DNA is TGCGCCAGCAGCCACACCCTGGGAGGGAGCTCCTACAATGAGCAGTTCTTC.